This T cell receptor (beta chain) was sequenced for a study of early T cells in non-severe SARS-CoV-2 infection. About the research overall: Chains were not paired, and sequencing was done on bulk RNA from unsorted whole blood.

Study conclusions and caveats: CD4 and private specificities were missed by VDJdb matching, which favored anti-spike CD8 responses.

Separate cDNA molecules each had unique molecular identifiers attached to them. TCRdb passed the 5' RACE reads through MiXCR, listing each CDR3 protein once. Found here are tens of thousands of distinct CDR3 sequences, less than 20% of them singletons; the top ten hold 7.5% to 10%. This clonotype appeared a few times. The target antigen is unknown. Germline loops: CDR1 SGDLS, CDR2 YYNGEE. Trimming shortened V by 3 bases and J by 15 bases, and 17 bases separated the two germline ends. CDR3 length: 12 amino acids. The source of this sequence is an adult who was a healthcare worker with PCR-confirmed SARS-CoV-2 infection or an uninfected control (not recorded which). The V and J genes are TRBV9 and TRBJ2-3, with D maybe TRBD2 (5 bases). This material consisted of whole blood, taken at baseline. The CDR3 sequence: CASSDGGSSAYF. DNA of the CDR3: TGTGCCAGCAGCGACGGCGGGTCCAGCGCCTATTTT.